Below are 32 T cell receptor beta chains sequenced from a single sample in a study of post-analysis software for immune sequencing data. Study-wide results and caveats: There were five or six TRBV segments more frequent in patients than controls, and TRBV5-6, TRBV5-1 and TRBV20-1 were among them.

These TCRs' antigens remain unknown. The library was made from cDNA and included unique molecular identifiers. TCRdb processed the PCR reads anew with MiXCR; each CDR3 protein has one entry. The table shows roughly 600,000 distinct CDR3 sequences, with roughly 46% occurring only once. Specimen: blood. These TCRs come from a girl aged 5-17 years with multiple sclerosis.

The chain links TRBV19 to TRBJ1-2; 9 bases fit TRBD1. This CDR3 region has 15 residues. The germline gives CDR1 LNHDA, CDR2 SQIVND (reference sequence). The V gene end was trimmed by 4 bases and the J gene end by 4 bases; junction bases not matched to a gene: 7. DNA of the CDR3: TGTGCCAGTAGTACCGCCCCGGGACAGGGCTATGGCTACACCTTC. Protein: CASSTAPGQGYGYTF.

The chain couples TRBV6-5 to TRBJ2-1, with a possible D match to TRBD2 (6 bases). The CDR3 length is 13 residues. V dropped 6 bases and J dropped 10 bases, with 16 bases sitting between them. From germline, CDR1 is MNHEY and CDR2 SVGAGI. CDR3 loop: CASSSGLLGEQFF. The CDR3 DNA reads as TGTGCCAGCAGCTCGGGACTCCTGGGGGAGCAGTTCTTC.

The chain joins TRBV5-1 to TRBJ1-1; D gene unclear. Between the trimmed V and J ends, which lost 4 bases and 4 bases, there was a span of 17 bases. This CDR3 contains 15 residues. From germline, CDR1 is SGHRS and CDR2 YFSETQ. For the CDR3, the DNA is TGCGCCAGCAGCCCTGTTGGGGTTGAAGGCACTGAAGCTTTCTTT. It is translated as CASSPVGVEGTEAFF.

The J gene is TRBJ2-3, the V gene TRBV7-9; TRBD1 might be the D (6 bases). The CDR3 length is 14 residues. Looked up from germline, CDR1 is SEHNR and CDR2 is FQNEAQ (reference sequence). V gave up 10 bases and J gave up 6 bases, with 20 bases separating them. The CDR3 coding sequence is TGTGCCACCGCAGGGGTTCACCCAAGGGATACGCAGTATTTT. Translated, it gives CATAGVHPRDTQYF.

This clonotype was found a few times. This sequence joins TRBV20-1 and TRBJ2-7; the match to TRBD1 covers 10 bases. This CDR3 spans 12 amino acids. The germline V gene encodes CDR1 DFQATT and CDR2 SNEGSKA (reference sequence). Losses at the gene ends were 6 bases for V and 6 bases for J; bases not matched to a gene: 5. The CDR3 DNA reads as TGCAGTGCCCGGGGACAGGGGCTCGAGCAGTACTTC. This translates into CSARGQGLEQYF.

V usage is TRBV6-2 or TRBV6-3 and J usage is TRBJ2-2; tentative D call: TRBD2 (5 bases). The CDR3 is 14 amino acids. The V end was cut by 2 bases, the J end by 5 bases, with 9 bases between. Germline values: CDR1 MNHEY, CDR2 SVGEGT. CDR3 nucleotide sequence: TGTGCCAGCAGTTACCGGGGAGCGACCGGGGAGCTGTTTTTT. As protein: CASSYRGATGELFF.

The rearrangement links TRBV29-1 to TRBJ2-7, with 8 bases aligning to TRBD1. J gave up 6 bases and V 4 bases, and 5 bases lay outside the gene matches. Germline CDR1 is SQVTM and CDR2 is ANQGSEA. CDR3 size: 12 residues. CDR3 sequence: CSVAQGAVEQYF. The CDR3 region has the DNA TGCAGCGTTGCCCAGGGGGCGGTCGAGCAGTACTTC.

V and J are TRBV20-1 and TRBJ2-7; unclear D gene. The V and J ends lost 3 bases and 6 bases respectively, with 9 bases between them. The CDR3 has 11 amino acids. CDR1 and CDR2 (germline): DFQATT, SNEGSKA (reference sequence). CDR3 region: CSASNPPEQYF. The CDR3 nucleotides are TGCAGTGCTAGCAATCCTCCCGAGCAGTACTTC.

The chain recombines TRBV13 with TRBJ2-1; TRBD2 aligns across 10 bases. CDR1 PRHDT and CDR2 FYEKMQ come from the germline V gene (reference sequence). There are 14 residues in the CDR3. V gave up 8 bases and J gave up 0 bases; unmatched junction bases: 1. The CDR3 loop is CASRLAGSYNEQFF. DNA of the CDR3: TGTGCCAGCCGACTAGCGGGCTCCTACAATGAGCAGTTCTTC. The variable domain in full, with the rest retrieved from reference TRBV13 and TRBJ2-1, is AAGVIQSPRHLIKEKRETATLKCYPIPRHDTVYWYQQGPGQDPQFLISFYEKMQSDKGSIPDRFSAQQFSDYHSELNMSSLELGDSALYFCASRLAGSYNEQFFGPGTRLTVL.

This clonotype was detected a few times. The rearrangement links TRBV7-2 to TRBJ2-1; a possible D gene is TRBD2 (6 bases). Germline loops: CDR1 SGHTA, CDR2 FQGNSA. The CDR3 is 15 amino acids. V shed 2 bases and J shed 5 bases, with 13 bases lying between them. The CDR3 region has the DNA TGTGCCAGCAGCTTATATAGGGCGGGGCACAATGAGCAGTTCTTC. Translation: CASSLYRAGHNEQFF.

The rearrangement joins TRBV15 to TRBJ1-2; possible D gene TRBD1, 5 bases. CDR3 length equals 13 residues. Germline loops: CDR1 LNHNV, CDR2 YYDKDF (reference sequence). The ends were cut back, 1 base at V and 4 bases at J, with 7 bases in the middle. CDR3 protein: CATSRGGGYGYTF. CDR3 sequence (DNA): TGTGCCACCAGCAGAGGGGGGGGCTATGGCTACACCTTC.

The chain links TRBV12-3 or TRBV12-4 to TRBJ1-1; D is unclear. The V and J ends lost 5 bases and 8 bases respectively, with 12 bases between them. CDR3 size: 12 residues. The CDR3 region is CASSLYAEEAFF. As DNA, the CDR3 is TGTGCCAGCAGTCTGTACGCGGAAGAAGCTTTCTTT.

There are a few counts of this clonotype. The CDR3 is CSARRPRSGNEQFF. CDR3 coding DNA: TGCAGTGCTAGACGCCCCCGGTCAGGGAATGAGCAGTTCTTC. The rearrangement joins TRBV20-1 to TRBJ2-1, with a tentative D call TRBD1 (5 bases). Deletions cut 2 bases from V and 7 bases from J, with 15 bases between. Per the germline V gene, CDR1 is DFQATT and CDR2 is SNEGSKA (reference sequence). This CDR3 has 14 amino acids.

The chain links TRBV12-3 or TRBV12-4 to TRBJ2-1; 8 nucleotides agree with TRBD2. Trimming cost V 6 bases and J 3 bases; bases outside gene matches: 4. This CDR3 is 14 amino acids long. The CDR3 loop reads CASSLSGGYNEQFF. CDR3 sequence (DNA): TGTGCCAGCAGCTTAAGCGGGGGCTACAATGAGCAGTTCTTC.

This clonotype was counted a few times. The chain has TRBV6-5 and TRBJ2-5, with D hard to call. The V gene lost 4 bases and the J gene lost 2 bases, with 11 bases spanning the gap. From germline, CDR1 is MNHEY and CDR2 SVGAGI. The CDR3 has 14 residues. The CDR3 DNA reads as TGTGCCAGCAGTTCTGACACCGCGCAAGAGACCCAGTACTTC. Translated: CASSSDTAQETQYF.

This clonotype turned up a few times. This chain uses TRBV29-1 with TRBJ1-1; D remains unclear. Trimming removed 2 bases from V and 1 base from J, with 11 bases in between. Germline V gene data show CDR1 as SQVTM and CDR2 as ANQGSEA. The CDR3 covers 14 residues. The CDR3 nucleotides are TGCAGCGTTGAACGGAGTAGTGGGAACACTGAAGCTTTCTTT. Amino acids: CSVERSSGNTEAFF.

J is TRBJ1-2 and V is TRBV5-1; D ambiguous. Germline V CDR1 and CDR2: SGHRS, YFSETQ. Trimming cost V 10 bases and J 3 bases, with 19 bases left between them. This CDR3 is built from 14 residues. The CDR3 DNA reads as TGCGCCTCGTCGCGGGAAGAGGGTCACTATGGCTACACCTTC. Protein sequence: CASSREEGHYGYTF.

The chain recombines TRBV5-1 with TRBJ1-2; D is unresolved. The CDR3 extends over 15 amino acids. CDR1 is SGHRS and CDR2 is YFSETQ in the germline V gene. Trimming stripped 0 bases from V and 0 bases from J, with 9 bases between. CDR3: CASSLESATNYGYTF. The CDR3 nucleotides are TGCGCCAGCAGCTTGGAGTCGGCCACTAACTATGGCTACACCTTC.

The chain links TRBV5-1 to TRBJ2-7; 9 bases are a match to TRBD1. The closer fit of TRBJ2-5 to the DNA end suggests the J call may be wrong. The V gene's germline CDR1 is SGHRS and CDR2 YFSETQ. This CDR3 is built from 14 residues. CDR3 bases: TGCGCCAGCAGCCAGGGACAGGGTCTGGAGACCCAGTACTTC. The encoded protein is CASSQGQGLETQYF.

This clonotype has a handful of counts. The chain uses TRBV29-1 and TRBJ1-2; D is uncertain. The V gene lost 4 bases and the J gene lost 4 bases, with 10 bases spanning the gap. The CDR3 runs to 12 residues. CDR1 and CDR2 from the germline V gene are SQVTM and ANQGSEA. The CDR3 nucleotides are TGCAGCGTTGGCCACAGCGTCTATGGCTACACCTTC. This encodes CSVGHSVYGYTF.

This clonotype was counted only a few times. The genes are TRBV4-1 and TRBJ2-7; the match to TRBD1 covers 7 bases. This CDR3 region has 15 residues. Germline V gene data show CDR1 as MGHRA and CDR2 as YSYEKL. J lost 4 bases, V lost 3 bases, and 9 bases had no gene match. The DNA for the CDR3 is TGCGCCAGCAGCCACCGACAGGGAGCGATATACGAGCAGTACTTC. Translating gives CASSHRQGAIYEQYF.

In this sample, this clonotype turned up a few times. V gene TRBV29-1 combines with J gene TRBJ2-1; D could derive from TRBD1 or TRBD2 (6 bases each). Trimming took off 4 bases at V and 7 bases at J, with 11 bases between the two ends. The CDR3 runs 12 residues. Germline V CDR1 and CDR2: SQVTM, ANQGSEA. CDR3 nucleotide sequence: TGCAGCGTTGGGCAGGGGAGGAATGAGCAGTTCTTC. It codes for CSVGQGRNEQFF.

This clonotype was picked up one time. The CDR3: CASSGPTDSNTEAFF. The CDR3 DNA sequence: TGTGCCAGCAGCGGGCCAACGGACAGTAACACTGAAGCTTTCTTT. This chain joins TRBV21-1 and TRBJ1-1; TRBD1 is taken as the D call from the table, unchecked against the DNA. TRBV21-1 is an annotated pseudogene. The CDR3 has 15 residues.

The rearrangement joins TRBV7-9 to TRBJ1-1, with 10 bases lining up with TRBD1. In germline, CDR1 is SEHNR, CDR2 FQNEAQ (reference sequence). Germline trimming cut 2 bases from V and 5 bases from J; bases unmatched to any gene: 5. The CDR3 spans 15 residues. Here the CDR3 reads CASSLRTGGSTEAFF. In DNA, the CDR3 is TGTGCCAGCAGCTTACGGACAGGGGGAAGTACTGAAGCTTTCTTT.

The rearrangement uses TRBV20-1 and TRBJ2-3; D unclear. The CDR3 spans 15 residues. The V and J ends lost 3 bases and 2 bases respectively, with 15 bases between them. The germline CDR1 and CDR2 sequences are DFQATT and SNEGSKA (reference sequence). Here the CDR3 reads CSARTNPSTTDTQYF. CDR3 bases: TGCAGTGCTAGGACAAACCCTTCGACCACAGATACGCAGTATTTT.

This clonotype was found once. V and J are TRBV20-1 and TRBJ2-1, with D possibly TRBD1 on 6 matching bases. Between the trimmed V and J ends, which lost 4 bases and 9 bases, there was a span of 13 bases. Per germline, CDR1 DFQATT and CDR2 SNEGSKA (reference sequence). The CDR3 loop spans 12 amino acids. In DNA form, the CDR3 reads TGCAGTGCTAAAGGGGGTGGCGCTGAGCAGTTCTTC. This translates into CSAKGGGAEQFF.

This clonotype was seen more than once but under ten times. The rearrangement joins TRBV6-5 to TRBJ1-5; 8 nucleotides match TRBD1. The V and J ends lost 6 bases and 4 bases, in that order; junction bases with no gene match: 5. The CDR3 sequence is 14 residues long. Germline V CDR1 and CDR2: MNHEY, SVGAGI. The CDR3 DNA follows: TGTGCCAGCAGAGCCGGGACAGGAAATCAGCCCCAGCATTTT. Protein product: CASRAGTGNQPQHF.

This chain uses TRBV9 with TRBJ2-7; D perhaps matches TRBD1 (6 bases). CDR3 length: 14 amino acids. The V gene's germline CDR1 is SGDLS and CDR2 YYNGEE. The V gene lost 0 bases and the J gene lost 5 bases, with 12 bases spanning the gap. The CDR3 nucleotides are TGTGCCAGCAGCGTAGAGTCAGGGGCCCACGAGCAGTACTTC. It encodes CASSVESGAHEQYF.

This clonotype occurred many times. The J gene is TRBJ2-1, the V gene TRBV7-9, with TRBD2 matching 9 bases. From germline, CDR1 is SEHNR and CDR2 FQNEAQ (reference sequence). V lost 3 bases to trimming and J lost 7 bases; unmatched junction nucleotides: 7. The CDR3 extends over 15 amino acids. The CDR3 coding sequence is TGTGCCAGCAGCTTGGGTGCGGGAGGGCCGAATGAGCAGTTCTTC. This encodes CASSLGAGGPNEQFF.

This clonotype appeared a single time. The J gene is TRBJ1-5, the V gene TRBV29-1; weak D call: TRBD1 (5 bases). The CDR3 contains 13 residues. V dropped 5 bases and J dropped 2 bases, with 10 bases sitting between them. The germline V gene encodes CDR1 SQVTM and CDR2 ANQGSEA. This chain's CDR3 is CSVIGDGNQPQHF. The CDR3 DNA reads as TGCAGCGTTATTGGGGACGGCAATCAGCCCCAGCATTTT.

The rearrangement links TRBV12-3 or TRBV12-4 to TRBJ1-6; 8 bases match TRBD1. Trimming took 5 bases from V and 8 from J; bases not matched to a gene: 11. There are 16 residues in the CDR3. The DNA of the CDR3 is TGTGCCAGCAGTATACTACGGACAGGGCCGGATTCACCCCTCCACTTT. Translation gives CASSILRTGPDSPLHF.

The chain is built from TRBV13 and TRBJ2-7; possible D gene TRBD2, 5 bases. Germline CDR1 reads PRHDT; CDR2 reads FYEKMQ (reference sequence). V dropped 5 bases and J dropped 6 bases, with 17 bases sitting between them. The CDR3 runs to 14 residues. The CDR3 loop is CASSPSSARGEQYF. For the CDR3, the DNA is TGTGCCAGCAGCCCCAGCAGCGCCCGGGGCGAGCAGTACTTC.